A selection of T cell receptor beta chains follows, all from one sample in a study of graft-versus-host responses after intestinal transplantation. The repertoire was sequenced with immunoSEQ multiplex PCR; TCRdb's copy has only in-frame clones and lacks some. The data show some 69,000 clones, around nine tenths seen once. The input for sequencing was bone marrow, taken around 720 days after intestinal transplantation. The receptors stem from a human patient who received an intestinal transplant, so some T cells may come from the graft donor. Both conserved end residues are part of each CDR3. The order of the fields is V gene, clone size, J gene, D gene, CDR3 DNA, CDR3 protein. The D gene is left open where the match is weak. Clone size is not always given. Where it is, it says once, few, many or a class for expanded clones.

v_call: TRBV6-1; clone_size: NA; j_call: TRBJ1-1; d_call: NA; cdr3_nt: TGTGCCAGCAGAAGAGAGGGGGACACTGAAGCTTTCTTT; cdr3_aa: CASRREGDTEAFF
v_call: TRBV27; clone_size: NA; j_call: TRBJ2-7; d_call: NA; cdr3_nt: TGTGCCAGCAGTTCTCCGACACGGGGGACCTACGAGCAGTACTTC; cdr3_aa: CASSSPTRGTYEQYF
v_call: TRBV6-5; clone_size: NA; j_call: TRBJ1-1; d_call: TRBD1; cdr3_nt: TGTGCCAGCAGTTACACGGGACAGGGGGACACTGAAGCTTTCTTT; cdr3_aa: CASSYTGQGDTEAFF
v_call: TRBV5-1; clone_size: once; j_call: TRBJ2-7; d_call: NA; cdr3_nt: TGCGCCAGCAGCAACAGACAGGCCCTGGGCTACGAGCAGTACTTC; cdr3_aa: CASSNRQALGYEQYF
v_call: TRBV5-4; clone_size: NA; j_call: TRBJ2-1; d_call: NA; cdr3_nt: TGTGCCAGCAGCCTAACAAATGAGCAGTTCTTC; cdr3_aa: CASSLTNEQFF
v_call: TRBV11-2; clone_size: NA; j_call: TRBJ2-5; d_call: NA; cdr3_nt: TGTGCCAGCAGCTTAAGAGGGTGGCGACAAGAGACCCAGTACTTC; cdr3_aa: CASSLRGWRQETQYF
v_call: TRBV7-9; clone_size: NA; j_call: TRBJ2-7; d_call: TRBD1; cdr3_nt: TGTGCCAGCAGACCAACGGGACAGGGGTCGGACGAGCAGTACTTC; cdr3_aa: CASRPTGQGSDEQYF
v_call: TRBV19; clone_size: NA; j_call: TRBJ1-2; d_call: NA; cdr3_nt: TGTGCCAGCAGATCCCGGGACCTCTATGGCTACACCTTC; cdr3_aa: CASRSRDLYGYTF
v_call: TRBV11-2; clone_size: NA; j_call: TRBJ1-2; d_call: NA; cdr3_nt: TGTGCCAGCAGCTTAGTGGAGGGACCGCCCGGTGGCTACACCTTC; cdr3_aa: CASSLVEGPPGGYTF
v_call: TRBV9; clone_size: NA; j_call: TRBJ2-1; d_call: NA; cdr3_nt: TGTGCCAGCAGCGTAGCTAATGAGGATGAGCAGTTCTTC; cdr3_aa: CASSVANEDEQFF
v_call: TRBV7-9; clone_size: NA; j_call: TRBJ2-3; d_call: TRBD2; cdr3_nt: TGTGCCAGCAGCCCAAGGACTAGCGGGGGGGCCCGCACAGATACGCAGTATTTT; cdr3_aa: CASSPRTSGGARTDTQYF
v_call: TRBV6-5; clone_size: NA; j_call: TRBJ1-5; d_call: NA; cdr3_nt: TGTGCCAGCAGTTACTCGGAGTACAGCAATCAGCCCCAGCATTTT; cdr3_aa: CASSYSEYSNQPQHF
v_call: TRBV5-6; clone_size: NA; j_call: TRBJ1-5; d_call: NA; cdr3_nt: TGTGCCAGCAGCGAATCGGGACGGGGCAATCAGCCCCAGCATTTT; cdr3_aa: CASSESGRGNQPQHF
v_call: TRBV27; clone_size: once; j_call: TRBJ2-7; d_call: NA; cdr3_nt: TGTGCCAGCAGTTTAGCGGGACAGCTAAACTACGAGCAGTACTTC; cdr3_aa: CASSLAGQLNYEQYF
v_call: TRBV9; clone_size: NA; j_call: TRBJ2-7; d_call: NA; cdr3_nt: TGTGCCAGCAGCGTAGGGGGGGCTACCGACTACGAGCAGTACTTC; cdr3_aa: CASSVGGATDYEQYF
v_call: TRBV6-5; clone_size: NA; j_call: TRBJ2-5; d_call: TRBD2; cdr3_nt: TGTGCCAGCAGTTCGGAGCGGGGGGGCCCCGGGACCCAGTACTTC; cdr3_aa: CASSSERGGPGTQYF
v_call: TRBV7-2; clone_size: NA; j_call: TRBJ2-3; d_call: TRBD2; cdr3_nt: TGTGCCAGCAGTTGGGGGGGACTTAGCACAGATACGCAGTATTTT; cdr3_aa: CASSWGGLSTDTQYF
v_call: TRBV29-1; clone_size: NA; j_call: TRBJ1-5; d_call: TRBD1; cdr3_nt: TGCAGCGTTGCGGGACAGCCTAATCAGCCCCAGCATTTT; cdr3_aa: CSVAGQPNQPQHF
v_call: TRBV5-4; clone_size: NA; j_call: TRBJ1-1; d_call: NA; cdr3_nt: TGTGCCAGCAGCTTTGATGGAGTATTTGAGGGCAAGGGTGAAGCTTTCTTT; cdr3_aa: CASSFDGVFEGKGEAFF
v_call: TRBV4-1; clone_size: NA; j_call: TRBJ2-3; d_call: TRBD2; cdr3_nt: TGCGCCAGCAGCCAAGGGACTAGCGGGGGGATCAGCACAGATACGCAGTATTTT; cdr3_aa: CASSQGTSGGISTDTQYF
v_call: TRBV28; clone_size: NA; j_call: TRBJ1-2; d_call: NA; cdr3_nt: TGTGCCAGCAGATCGACAGGAATTAACTATGGCTACACCTTC; cdr3_aa: CASRSTGINYGYTF
v_call: TRBV9; clone_size: NA; j_call: TRBJ2-7; d_call: NA; cdr3_nt: TGTGCCAGCAGCGGATCAGGGTCACCCTACGAGCAGTACTTC; cdr3_aa: CASSGSGSPYEQYF
v_call: TRBV9; clone_size: NA; j_call: TRBJ2-1; d_call: NA; cdr3_nt: TGTGCCAGCAGCGTAGAAGGCGGGACCTACAATGAGCAGTTCTTC; cdr3_aa: CASSVEGGTYNEQFF
v_call: TRBV28; clone_size: NA; j_call: TRBJ1-3; d_call: NA; cdr3_nt: TGTGCCAGCAGTTCCCTCCCGGGACGCAGCTCTGGAAACACCATATATTTT; cdr3_aa: CASSSLPGRSSGNTIYF
v_call: TRBV2; clone_size: NA; j_call: TRBJ2-3; d_call: TRBD2; cdr3_nt: TGTGCCAGCAGTGAAAATAGCGGGGGCGATTTTCTAATGCAGTATTTT; cdr3_aa: CASSENSGGDFLMQYF
v_call: TRBV5-5; clone_size: NA; j_call: TRBJ1-3; d_call: NA; cdr3_nt: TGTGCCAGCAGCTTGGGTACAGGACACTCTGGAAACACCATATATTTT; cdr3_aa: CASSLGTGHSGNTIYF